This TCR beta chain was retrieved from a study of T-cell reconstitution after alpha-beta-depleted transplantation in children. This clonotype occurred a few times. Germline CDR1 and CDR2: SGHRS and YFSETQ. The germline V and J ends were trimmed by 0 bases and 3 bases, with 15 bases remaining between them. CDR3 length equals 17 residues. A library of TCRbeta sequences, prepared with unique molecular identifiers, was generated. TCRdb itself ran the PCR reads through MiXCR, one entry per CDR3 protein. The table records about 540,000 distinct CDR3 sequences, approximately 16% of them present only once. The rearrangement uses TRBV5-1 and TRBJ1-4; unclear D gene. Sequencing was performed on PBMCs from the stem cell graft donor, taken from the stem cell graft. This TCR came from a human donor who donated a stem cell graft to a child with acute lymphoblastic leukemia. Here the CDR3 DNA reads TGCGCCAGCAGCTTGGAATACACTCCTGACCCTAATGAAAAACTGTTTTTT. Translating it yields CASSLEYTPDPNEKLFF.